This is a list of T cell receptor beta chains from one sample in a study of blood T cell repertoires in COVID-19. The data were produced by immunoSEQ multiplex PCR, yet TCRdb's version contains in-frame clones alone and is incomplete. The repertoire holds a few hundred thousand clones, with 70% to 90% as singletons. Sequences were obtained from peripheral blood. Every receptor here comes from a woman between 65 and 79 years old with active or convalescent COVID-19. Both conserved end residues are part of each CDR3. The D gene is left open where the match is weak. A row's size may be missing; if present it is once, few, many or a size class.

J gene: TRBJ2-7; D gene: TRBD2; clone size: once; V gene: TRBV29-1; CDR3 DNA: TGCAGCGTTGAAGACCGGGAGGGTAAAGGCGAGCAGTACTTC; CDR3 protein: CSVEDREGKGEQYF
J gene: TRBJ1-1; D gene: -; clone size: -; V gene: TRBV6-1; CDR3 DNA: TGTGCCAGCAGTGATTTCCGAGGGATCACTGAAGCTTTCTTT; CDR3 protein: CASSDFRGITEAFF
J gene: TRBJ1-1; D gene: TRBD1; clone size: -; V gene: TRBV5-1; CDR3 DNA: TGCGCCAGCAGCCACCAGGGGGACACTGAAGCTTTCTTT; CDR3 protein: CASSHQGDTEAFF
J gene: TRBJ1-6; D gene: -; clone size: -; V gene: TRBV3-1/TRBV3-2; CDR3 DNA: TGTGCCAGCAGCCAAGTCACCGGTTCACCCCTCCACTTT; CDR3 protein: CASSQVTGSPLHF
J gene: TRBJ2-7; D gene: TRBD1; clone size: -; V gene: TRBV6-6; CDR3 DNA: TGTGCCAGCAGTAAACCCGGGACAGGGGACGAGCAGTACTTC; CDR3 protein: CASSKPGTGDEQYF
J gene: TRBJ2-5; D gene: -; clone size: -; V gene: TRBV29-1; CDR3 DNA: TGCAGCGTTGTCCCTTCGGAGACCCAGTACTTC; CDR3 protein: CSVVPSETQYF
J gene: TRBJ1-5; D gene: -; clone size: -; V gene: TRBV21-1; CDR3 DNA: TGTGCCAGCAGCAACAATCCGGGGGTGATGGTAGAACAGGGGGACACACTTAGCAATCAGCCCCAGCATTTT; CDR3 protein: CASSNNPGVMVEQGDTLSNQPQHF
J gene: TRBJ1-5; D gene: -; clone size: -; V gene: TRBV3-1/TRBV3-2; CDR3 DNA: TGTGCCAGCAGCCAAGATCTGAAAACAACCCAGCATTTT; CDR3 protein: CASSQDLKTTQHF
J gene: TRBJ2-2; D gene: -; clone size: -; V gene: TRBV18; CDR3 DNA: TGTGCCAGCACATACCTTATCGCGAACACCGGGGAGCTGTTTTTT; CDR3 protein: CASTYLIANTGELFF
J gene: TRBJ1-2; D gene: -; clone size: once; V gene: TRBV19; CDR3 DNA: TGTGCCAGTAGTATTCCAGGGAATAACTATGGCTACACCTTC; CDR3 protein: CASSIPGNNYGYTF
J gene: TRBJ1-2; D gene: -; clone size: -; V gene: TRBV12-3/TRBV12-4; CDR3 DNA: TGTGCCAGCAGTTTGGAGCCGATTGGCTACACCTTC; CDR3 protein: CASSLEPIGYTF
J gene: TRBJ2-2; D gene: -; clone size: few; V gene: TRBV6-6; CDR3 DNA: TGTGCCAGCAGTGACGACGTACCGGGCACCGGGGAGCTGTTTTTT; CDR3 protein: CASSDDVPGTGELFF
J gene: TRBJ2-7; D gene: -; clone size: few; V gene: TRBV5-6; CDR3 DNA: TGTGCCAGCAGCATTAGATCCTCCGAGCAGTACTTC; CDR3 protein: CASSIRSSEQYF